This T cell receptor (beta chain) emerged from a study of shared clonotypes between healthy human individuals. The V and J ends lost 5 bases and 1 base, in that order; junction bases with no gene match: 10. Germline loops: CDR1 SGHAT, CDR2 FQNNGV. The CDR3 has 16 amino acids. Findings and limits, study-wide: Around 5% of naive CD4 clonotypes were common to a few donors. Across subsets, estimated richness was generally greater for naive than for memory populations.

For this clone: Its cognate antigen is unknown.

Approximately 220 ng DNA, tens of thousands of T cell genomes, went into each sorted-subset replicate PCR. Clones were read by immunoSEQ multiplex PCR, and TCRdb kept only the in-frame ones, dropping some. This table has approximately 2,000,000 clones, under 95% appearing once. The chain employs TRBV11-2 and TRBJ2-5; 7 bases fit TRBD1. This receptor was obtained from a man in his late teens or twenties in good health. Some clones in this sample may be carry-over from other donors' samples. Source material: naive CD4+ T cells from PBMCs. Subset of the sample: CD45RA+ positively selected. CDR3 sequence reads: CASSPARGQSQETQYF. DNA of the CDR3: TGTGCCAGCAGCCCCGCTCGGGGACAGTCCCAAGAGACCCAGTACTTC.